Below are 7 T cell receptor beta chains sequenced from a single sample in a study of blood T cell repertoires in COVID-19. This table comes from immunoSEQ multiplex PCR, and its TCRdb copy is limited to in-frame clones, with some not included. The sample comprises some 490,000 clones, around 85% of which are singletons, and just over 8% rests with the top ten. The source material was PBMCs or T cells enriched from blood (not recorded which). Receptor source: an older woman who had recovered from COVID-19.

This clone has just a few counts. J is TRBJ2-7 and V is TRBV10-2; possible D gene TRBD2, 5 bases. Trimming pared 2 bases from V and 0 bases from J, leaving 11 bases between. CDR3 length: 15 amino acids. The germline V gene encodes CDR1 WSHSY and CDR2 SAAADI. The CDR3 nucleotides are TGCGCCAGCAGTGAGGTAGCGAGGAGCTCCTACGAGCAGTACGTC. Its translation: CASSEVARSSYEQYV.

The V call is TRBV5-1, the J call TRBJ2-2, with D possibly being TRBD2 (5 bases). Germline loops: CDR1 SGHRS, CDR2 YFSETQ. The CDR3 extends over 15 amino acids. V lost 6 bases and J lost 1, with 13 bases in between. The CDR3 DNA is TGCGCCAGCATTGAGGGTCTCCAGAACACCGGGGAGCTGTTTTTT. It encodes CASIEGLQNTGELFF.

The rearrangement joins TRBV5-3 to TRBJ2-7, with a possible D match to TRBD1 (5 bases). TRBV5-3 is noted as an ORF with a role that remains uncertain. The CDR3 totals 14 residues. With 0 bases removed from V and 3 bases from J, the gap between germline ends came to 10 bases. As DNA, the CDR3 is TGTGCCAGAAGCTTGGTAGTGGGGCTCTACGAGCAGTACGTC. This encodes CARSLVVGLYEQYV.

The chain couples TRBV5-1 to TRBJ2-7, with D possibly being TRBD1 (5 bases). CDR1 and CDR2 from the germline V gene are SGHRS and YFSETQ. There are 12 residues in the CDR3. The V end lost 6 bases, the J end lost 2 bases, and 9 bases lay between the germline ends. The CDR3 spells CASKQGTYEQYF. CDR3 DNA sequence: TGCGCCAGCAAGCAGGGAACCTACGAGCAGTACTTC.

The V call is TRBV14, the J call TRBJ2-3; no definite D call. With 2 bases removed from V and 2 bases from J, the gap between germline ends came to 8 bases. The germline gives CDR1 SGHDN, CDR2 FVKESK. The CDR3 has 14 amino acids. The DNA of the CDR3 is TGTGCCAGCAGCCAAATTCTTTTCACAGATACGCAGTATTTT. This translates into CASSQILFTDTQYF.

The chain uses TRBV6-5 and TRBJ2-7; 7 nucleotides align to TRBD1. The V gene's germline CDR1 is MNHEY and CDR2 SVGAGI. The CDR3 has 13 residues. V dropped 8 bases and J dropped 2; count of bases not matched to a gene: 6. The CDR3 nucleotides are TGTGCCAGCCCGGGACAGAACCCCTACGAGCAGTACGTC. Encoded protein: CASPGQNPYEQYV.

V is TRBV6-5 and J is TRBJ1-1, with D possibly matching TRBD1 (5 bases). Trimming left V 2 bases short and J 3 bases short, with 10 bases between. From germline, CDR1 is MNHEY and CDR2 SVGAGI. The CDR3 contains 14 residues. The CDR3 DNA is TGTGCCAGCAGTTACGCAGGGTCGGACACTGAAGCTTTCTTT. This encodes CASSYAGSDTEAFF.